This T cell receptor beta chain comes out of a study of cytomegalovirus exposure and HLA in healthy donors. Concerning this clone: The antigen is undetermined.

The study's findings and limits: First-cohort TCR clusters were later found to tend to co-occur in the 120 validation repertoires. The dataset shows that most TCR sequences were rare, while some public TCRs occurred in many donors.

TCRdb's table, derived via immunoSEQ multiplex PCR, lists solely in-frame clones and lacks some. This sample has 82,000 or so clones; 90% to 95% occur once, and the top ten carry around 0.69%. Germline V gene sequence: CDR1 MNHNS, CDR2 SASEGT. V lost 1 base and J 6 bases, leaving 13 bases between the germline ends. This CDR3 region has 14 residues. V and J are TRBV6-1 and TRBJ2-7, with D possibly TRBD1 on 6 matching bases. What was sequenced was PBMCs. The receptor comes from a young woman in good health and CMV-seronegative. CDR3 protein: CASSEGRGRTEQYF. Written as DNA, the CDR3 is TGTGCCAGCAGTGAAGGCAGGGGACGAACCGAGCAGTACTTC.